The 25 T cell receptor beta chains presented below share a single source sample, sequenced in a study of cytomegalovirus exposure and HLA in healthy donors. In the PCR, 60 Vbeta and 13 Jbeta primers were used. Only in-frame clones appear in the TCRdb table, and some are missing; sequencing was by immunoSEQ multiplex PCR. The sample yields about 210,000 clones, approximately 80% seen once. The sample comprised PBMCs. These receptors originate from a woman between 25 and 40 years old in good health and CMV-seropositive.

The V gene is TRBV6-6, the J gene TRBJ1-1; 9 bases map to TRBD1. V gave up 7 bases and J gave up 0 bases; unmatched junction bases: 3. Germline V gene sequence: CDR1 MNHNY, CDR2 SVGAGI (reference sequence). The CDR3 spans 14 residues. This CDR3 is CASKGTGMNTEAFF. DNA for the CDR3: TGTGCCAGCAAGGGGACAGGGATGAACACTGAAGCTTTCTTT.

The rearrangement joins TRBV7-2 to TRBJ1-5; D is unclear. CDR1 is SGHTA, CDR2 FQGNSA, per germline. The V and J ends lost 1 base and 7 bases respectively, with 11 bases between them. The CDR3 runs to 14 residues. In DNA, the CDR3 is TGTGCCAGCAGCTTAGAGGCCGCAGGACAGCCCCAGCATTTT. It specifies CASSLEAAGQPQHF.

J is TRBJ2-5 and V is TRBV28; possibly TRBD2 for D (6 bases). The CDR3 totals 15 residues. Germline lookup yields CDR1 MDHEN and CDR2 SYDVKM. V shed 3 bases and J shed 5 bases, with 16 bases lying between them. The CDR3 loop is CASSLGSGLVETQYF. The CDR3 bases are TGTGCCAGCAGTTTGGGATCGGGACTGGTGGAGACCCAGTACTTC.

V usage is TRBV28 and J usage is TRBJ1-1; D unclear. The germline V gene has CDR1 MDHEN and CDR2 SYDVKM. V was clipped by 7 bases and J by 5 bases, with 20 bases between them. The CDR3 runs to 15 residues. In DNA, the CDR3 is TGTGCCAGCACTCCAACCCCGGTTGGGAGGACTGAAGCTTTCTTT. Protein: CASTPTPVGRTEAFF.

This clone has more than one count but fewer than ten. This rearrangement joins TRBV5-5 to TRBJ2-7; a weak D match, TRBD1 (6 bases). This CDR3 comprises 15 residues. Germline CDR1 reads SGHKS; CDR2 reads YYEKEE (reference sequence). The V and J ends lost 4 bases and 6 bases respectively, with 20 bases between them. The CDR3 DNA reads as TGTGCCAGCAGCCCTTTGGGCCACCGAGGGGGCGAGCAGTACTTC. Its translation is CASSPLGHRGGEQYF.

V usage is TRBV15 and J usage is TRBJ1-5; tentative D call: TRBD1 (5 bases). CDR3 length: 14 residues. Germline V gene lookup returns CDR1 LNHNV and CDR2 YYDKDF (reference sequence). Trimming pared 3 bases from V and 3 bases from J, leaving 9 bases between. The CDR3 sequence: CATSRRQFNQPQHF. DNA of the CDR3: TGTGCCACCAGCAGGCGACAGTTCAATCAGCCCCAGCATTTT.

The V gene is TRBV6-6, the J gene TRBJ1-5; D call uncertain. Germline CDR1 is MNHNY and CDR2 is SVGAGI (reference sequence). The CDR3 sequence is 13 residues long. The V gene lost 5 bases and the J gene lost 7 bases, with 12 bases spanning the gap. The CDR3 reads CASSAGTWQPQHF. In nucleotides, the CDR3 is TGTGCCAGCAGTGCAGGTACATGGCAGCCCCAGCATTTT.

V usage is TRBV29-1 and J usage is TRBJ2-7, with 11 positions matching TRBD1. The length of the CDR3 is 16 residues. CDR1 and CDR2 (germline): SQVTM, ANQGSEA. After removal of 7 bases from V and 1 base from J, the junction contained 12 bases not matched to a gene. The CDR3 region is CSAMTGTGGISYEQYF. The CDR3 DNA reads TGCAGCGCGATGACCGGGACAGGGGGAATTTCCTACGAGCAGTACTTC.

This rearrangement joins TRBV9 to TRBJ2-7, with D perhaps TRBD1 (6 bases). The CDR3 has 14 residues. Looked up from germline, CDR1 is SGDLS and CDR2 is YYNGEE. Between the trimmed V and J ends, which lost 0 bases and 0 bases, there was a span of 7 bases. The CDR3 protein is CASSVGTDSYEQYF. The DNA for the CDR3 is TGTGCCAGCAGCGTAGGGACAGACTCCTACGAGCAGTACTTC.

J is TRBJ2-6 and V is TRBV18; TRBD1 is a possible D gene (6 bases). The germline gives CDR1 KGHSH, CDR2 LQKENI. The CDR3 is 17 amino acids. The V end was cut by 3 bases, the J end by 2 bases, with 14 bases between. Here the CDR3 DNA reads TGTGCCAGCTCACCGACCTGGACAGTGGCTGGGGCCAACGTCCTGACTTTC. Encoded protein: CASSPTWTVAGANVLTF.

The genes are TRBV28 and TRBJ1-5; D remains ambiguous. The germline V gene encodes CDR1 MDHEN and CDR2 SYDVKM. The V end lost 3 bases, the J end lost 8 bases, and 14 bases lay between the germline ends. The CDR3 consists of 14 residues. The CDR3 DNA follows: TGTGCCAGCAGTTTGATCGAGCAATCAAAGCCCCAGCATTTT. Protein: CASSLIEQSKPQHF. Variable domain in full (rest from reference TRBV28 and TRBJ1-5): DVKVTQSSRYLVKRTGEKVFLECVQDMDHENMFWYRQDPGLGLRLIYFSYDVKMKEKGDIPEGYSVSREKKERFSLILESASTNQTSMYLCASSLIEQSKPQHFGDGTRLSIL.

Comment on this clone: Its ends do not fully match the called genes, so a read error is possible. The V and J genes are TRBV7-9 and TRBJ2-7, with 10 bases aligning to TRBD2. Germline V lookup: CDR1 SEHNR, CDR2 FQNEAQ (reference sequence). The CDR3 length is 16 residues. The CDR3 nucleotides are TGTTCCAGCAGCCTGGTTGTGGCTAGCGGGAGCTACGAGCAGTACTTC. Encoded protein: CSSSLVVASGSYEQYF.

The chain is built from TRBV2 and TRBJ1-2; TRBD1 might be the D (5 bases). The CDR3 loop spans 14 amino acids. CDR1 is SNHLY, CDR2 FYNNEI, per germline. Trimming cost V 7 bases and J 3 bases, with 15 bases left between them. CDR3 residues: CASNRAGTDYGYTF. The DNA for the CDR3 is TGTGCCAGCAATCGGGCCGGGACTGACTATGGCTACACCTTC.

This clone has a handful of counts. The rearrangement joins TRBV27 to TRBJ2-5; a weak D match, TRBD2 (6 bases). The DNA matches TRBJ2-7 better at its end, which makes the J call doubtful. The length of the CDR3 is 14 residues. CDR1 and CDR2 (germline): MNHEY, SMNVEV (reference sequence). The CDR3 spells CASSTGGHNYEQYF. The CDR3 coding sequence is TGTGCCAGCAGTACTGGAGGGCACAACTACGAGCAGTACTTC.

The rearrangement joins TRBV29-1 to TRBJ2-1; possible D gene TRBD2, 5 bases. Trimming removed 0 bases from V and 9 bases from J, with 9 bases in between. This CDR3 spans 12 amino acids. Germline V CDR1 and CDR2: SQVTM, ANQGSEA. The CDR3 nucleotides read TGCAGCGTTGAAGATACCGGGGTTGAGCAGTTCTTC. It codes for CSVEDTGVEQFF.

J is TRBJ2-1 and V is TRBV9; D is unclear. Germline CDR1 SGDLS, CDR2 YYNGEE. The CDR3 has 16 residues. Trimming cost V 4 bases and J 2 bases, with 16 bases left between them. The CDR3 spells CASSPGATYTYNEQFF. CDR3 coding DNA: TGTGCCAGCAGCCCCGGAGCCACTTACACCTACAATGAGCAGTTCTTC. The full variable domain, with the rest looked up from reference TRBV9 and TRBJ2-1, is DSGVTQTPKHLITATGQRVTLRCSPRSGDLSVYWYQQSLDQGLQFLIQYYNGEERAKGNILERFSAQQFPDLHSELNLSSLELGDSALYFCASSPGATYTYNEQFFGPGTRLTVL.

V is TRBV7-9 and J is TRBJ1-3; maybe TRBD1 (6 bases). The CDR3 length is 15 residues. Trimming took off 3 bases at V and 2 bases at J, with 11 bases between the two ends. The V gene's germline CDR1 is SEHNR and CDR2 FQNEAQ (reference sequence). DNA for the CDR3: TGTGCCAGCAGCTTGTGGCAGGGGCCTGGAAACACCATATATTTT. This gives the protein CASSLWQGPGNTIYF.

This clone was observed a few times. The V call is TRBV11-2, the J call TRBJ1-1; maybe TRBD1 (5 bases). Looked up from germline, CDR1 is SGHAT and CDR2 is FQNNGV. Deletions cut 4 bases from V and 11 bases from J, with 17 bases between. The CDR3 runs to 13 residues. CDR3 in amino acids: CASSSSLSGLAFF. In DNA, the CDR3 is TGTGCCAGCAGCTCCTCCCTTTCAGGGTTGGCTTTCTTT.

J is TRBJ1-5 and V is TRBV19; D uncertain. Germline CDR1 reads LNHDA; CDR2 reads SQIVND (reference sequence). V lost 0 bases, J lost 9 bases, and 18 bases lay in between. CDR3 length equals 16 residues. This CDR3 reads CASSIDTQTGRGPQHF. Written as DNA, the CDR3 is TGTGCCAGTAGTATAGACACTCAAACCGGACGGGGGCCCCAGCATTTT.

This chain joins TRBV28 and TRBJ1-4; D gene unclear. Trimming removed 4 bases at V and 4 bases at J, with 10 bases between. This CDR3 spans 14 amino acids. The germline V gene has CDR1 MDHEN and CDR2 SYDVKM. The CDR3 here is CASSSENFNEKLFF. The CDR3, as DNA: TGTGCCAGCAGTTCCGAAAACTTTAATGAAAAACTGTTTTTT. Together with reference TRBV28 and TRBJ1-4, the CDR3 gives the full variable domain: DVKVTQSSRYLVKRTGEKVFLECVQDMDHENMFWYRQDPGLGLRLIYFSYDVKMKEKGDIPEGYSVSREKKERFSLILESASTNQTSMYLCASSSENFNEKLFFGSGTQLSVL.

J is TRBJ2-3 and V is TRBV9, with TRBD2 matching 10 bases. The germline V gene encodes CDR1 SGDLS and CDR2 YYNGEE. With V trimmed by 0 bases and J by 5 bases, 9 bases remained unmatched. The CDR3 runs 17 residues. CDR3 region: CASSVGVAGGQRDTQYF. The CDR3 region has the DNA TGTGCCAGCAGCGTAGGGGTAGCGGGGGGCCAGAGAGATACGCAGTATTTT.

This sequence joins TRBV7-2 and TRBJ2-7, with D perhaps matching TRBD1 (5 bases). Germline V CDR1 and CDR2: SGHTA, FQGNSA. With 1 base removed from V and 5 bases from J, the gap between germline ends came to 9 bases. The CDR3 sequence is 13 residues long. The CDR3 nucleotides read TGTGCCAGCAGCTTAGTCCAGGGCCACGAGCAGTACTTC. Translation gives CASSLVQGHEQYF.

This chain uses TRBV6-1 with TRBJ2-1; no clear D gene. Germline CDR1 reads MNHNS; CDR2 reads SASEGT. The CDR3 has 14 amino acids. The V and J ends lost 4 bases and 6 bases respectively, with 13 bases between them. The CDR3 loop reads CASSVLPPRNEQFF. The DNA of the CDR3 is TGTGCCAGCAGTGTTCTCCCCCCCCGCAATGAGCAGTTCTTC.

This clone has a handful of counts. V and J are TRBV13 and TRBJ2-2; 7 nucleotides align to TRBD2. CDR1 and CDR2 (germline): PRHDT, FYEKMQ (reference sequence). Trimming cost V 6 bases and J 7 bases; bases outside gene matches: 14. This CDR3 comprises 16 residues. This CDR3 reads CASSEDSWTRNGELFF. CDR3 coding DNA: TGTGCCAGCAGTGAAGACAGCTGGACTAGGAACGGGGAGCTGTTTTTT.

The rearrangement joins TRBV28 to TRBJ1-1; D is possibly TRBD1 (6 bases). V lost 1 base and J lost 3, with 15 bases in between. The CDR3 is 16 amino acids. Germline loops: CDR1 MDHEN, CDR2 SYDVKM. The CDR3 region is CASSLYIRGWYTEAFF. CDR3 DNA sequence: TGTGCCAGCAGTTTATATATCAGGGGATGGTACACTGAAGCTTTCTTT.